Given below is one TCR beta chain in context. Its specific antigen is unknown. It has no much larger one-base neighbor in the sample; base qualities were not kept. Trimming takes 5 bases from V and 11 bases from J, and the germline ends sit 13 bases apart. The germline V gene encodes CDR1 MNHEY and CDR2 SMNVEV (reference sequence). The CDR3 measures 11 amino acids from cysteine to phenylalanine. This entry keeps only the CDR3 DNA: 33 bases, framed from base 1. Patients with autoimmune disease history or receiving systemic immunosuppression were excluded from the trial. Peripheral blood for TCR sequencing was drawn from every dose cohort at baseline, at cycle 4 day 1 and at cycle 7 day 1. Samples were obtained from an open-label, multicenter, first-in-human phase I dose-escalation trial of ivuxolimab. Adults with locally advanced or metastatic melanoma, renal cell carcinoma, hepatocellular carcinoma or head and neck squamous cell carcinoma were enrolled in the trial. CD4+ and CD8+ T cells were sorted separately from peripheral blood before TCR sequencing.

The data originate from a study of OX40 agonist ivuxolimab in advanced cancers. A note on the overall study: Ivuxolimab was a fully human IgG2 agonistic monoclonal antibody targeting the costimulatory receptor OX40 (CD134). Intravenous ivuxolimab was administered to patients every 2 weeks at six dose levels: 0.01, 0.1, 0.3, 1.5, 3 and 10 mg/kg. Of the 50 to 55 dose-escalation patients, hepatocellular carcinoma was present in about 20, melanoma in approximately 15, renal cell carcinoma in 9 and head and neck cancer in 9. In the dose-escalation cohort, 82.7% of patients were male, and the mean age was around 60 years with a range of roughly 20 to 85. Patients were allowed to have had prior anti-PD-1, anti-PD-L1 or anti-CTLA-4 therapy, and around 40% of the dose-escalation patients had previously received checkpoint inhibitors. Partial responses were achieved by three dose-escalation patients, of whom one had hepatocellular carcinoma and two had cutaneous melanoma. Peripheral TCRbeta sequencing aimed to test whether ivuxolimab altered TCR sequence diversity and caused clonal T-cell expansion. The paper covers the monotherapy dose-escalation part of the phase I ivuxolimab trial, which included N ≈ 50 patients. General study outcomes and caveats: In the 0.1-3.0 mg/kg groups, partial responders had among the lowest normalized peripheral clonal expansion, particularly in CD8+ T cells. On average, CD8+ T cells showed more expanded clones than CD4+ T cells after ivuxolimab. At doses of 0.1 to 3.0 mg/kg, clonal expansion of both CD4+ and CD8+ blood T cells was observed from baseline to week 6. Which antigens the clonally expanded peripheral T cells were specific for was not determined. Low levels of normalized T-cell clonal expansion were also seen in some nonresponding patients.

Genomic DNA was extracted from sorted cells for sequencing of the TCRbeta CDR3 region. TCRbeta CDR3 regions were sequenced using the immunoSEQ Assay. Imported from immuneACCESS, the table was reduced by TCRdb to in-frame sequences with V and J called. These copies leave out some clones; in studies compared against another copy, an unresolved V gene accounts for under half, and the cause of the remainder is not known. The sample yields under 85,000 clones; roughly 78% were counted once. In total, the top ten clones hold roughly 4.9% of the sample. The chain uses TRBV27 and TRBJ2-7; the D gene may be TRBD1 or TRBD2, since each aligns over 5 bases. The TCR originated in an adult with an advanced solid tumor such as melanoma, head and neck, liver or kidney cancer. This sample comprised CD4+ or CD8+ T cells sorted from blood, obtained in a trial of the OX40 agonist ivuxolimab. At the DNA level, the sequence is TGTGCCAGCAGTCGGGACGGATTGAAGTACTTC. This gives the protein CASSRDGLKYF.